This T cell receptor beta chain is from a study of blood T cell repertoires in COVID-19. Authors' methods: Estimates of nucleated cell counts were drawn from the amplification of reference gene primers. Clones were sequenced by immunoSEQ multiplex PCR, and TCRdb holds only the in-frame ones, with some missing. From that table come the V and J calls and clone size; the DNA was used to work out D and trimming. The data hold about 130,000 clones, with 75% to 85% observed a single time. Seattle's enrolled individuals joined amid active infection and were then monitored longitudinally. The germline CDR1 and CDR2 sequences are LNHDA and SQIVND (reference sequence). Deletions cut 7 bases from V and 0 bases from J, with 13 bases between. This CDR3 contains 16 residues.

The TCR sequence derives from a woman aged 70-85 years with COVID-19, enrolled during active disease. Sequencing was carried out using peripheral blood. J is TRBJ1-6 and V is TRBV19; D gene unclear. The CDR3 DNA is TGTGCCAGTAAGGGCGTCGGGGACTCCTATAATTCACCCCTCCACTTT. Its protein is CASKGVGDSYNSPLHF.